These 14 T cell receptor beta chains were sequenced from one sample in a study of spatial heterogeneity in lung cancer. TCRdb fed the 5' RACE reads into MiXCR, producing one record per CDR3 protein. The sample contains about 30,000 distinct CDR3 sequences, under 7% of which appear only once. The sample's time point: blood at routine non-recurrence follow-up after resection. Whole RNA was taken from tumor, nontumor lung or frozen PBMC; it was then sequenced unsorted. The sample here was PBMCs, taken at follow-up. The receptors were sampled from a male donor with early-stage non-small cell lung cancer.

Only a few counts were recorded for this clonotype. V and J are TRBV6-2 or TRBV6-3 and TRBJ2-7, with D possibly matching TRBD1 (5 bases). CDR1 and CDR2 (germline): MNHEY, SVGEGT. This CDR3 is built from 13 residues. Trimming removed 2 bases from V and 6 bases from J, with 11 bases in between. CDR3 sequence: CASSYGQGAEQYF. The CDR3 DNA reads TGTGCCAGCAGTTACGGCCAGGGTGCCGAGCAGTACTTC.

This clonotype occurred many times. As DNA, the CDR3 is TGTGCCAGCAGCTTGTTTGCGATAAACGCAGATACGCAGTATTTT. Translation: CASSLFAINADTQYF. V and J are TRBV5-6 and TRBJ2-3; D is uncertain. V lost 1 base, J lost 4 bases, and 13 bases lay in between. The germline V gene encodes CDR1 SGHDT and CDR2 YYEEEE. The CDR3 is made up of 15 amino acids.

This clonotype was seen repeatedly, ten times or more. The rearrangement uses TRBV4-1 and TRBJ2-1, with 11 bases matching TRBD2. CDR3 size: 16 residues. From germline, CDR1 is MGHRA and CDR2 YSYEKL. V was clipped by 1 base and J by 4 bases; unmatched bases: 3. DNA for the CDR3: TGCGCCAGCAGCCAAGTTAGCGGGGGGGAATACAATGAGCAGTTCTTC. It codes for CASSQVSGGEYNEQFF.

This clonotype was seen only a few times. The chain links TRBV7-9 to TRBJ2-3; D uncertain. The length of the CDR3 is 13 residues. The germline V gene has CDR1 SEHNR and CDR2 FQNEAQ (reference sequence). V shed 1 base and J shed 5 bases, with 7 bases lying between them. CDR3 residues: CASSLVGGDTQYF. The CDR3 DNA reads TGTGCCAGCAGCTTAGTGGGTGGAGATACGCAGTATTTT.

This clonotype has more than one count but fewer than ten. The chain has TRBV24-1 and TRBJ2-1; 9 bases align to TRBD2. CDR1 is KGHDR, CDR2 SFDVKD, per germline. V dropped 1 base and J dropped 8; count of bases not matched to a gene: 8. The CDR3 covers 16 residues. DNA for the CDR3: TGTGCCACCAGTGATTTACTGGCGGGAGGGGTCGATGAGCAGTTCTTC. Translating gives CATSDLLAGGVDEQFF.

The rearrangement links TRBV20-1 to TRBJ2-1; TRBD2 aligns across 7 bases. Germline CDR1 is DFQATT and CDR2 is SNEGSKA (reference sequence). The CDR3 totals 15 residues. The V and J ends lost 1 base and 5 bases, in that order; junction bases with no gene match: 8. CDR3 sequence: CSARARGLADNEQFF. CDR3 coding DNA: TGCAGTGCTAGAGCTCGCGGGCTAGCGGACAATGAGCAGTTCTTC.

V gene TRBV6-5 combines with J gene TRBJ2-3; 11 bases line up with TRBD1. In germline, CDR1 is MNHEY, CDR2 SVGAGI. The CDR3 consists of 16 residues. Trimming removed 4 bases from V and 4 bases from J; junction bases left unmatched: 7. In nucleotides, the CDR3 is TGTGCCAGCAGTTCGACCGGGACAGGGGGTGCAGATACGCAGTATTTT. This encodes CASSSTGTGGADTQYF.

This clonotype was picked up many times. The chain carries TRBV5-4 and TRBJ2-5, with TRBD1 identical over 7 bases. Germline V lookup: CDR1 SGHNT, CDR2 YYREEE (reference sequence). Losses at the gene ends were 4 bases for V and 1 base for J; bases not matched to a gene: 4. CDR3 length equals 14 residues. CDR3 region: CASSPGTVQETQYF. The CDR3 DNA reads TGTGCCAGCAGCCCCGGGACAGTCCAAGAGACCCAGTACTTC.

This clonotype was found many times. The chain uses TRBV7-8 and TRBJ1-2; D gene ambiguous. The CDR3 extends over 13 amino acids. Deletions cut 5 bases from V and 4 bases from J, with 11 bases between. The V gene's germline CDR1 is SGHVS and CDR2 FQNEAQ. CDR3 region: CASSISRGYGYTF. DNA for the CDR3: TGTGCCAGCAGCATTAGTCGTGGCTATGGCTACACCTTC. Variable domain in full (rest from reference TRBV7-8 and TRBJ1-2): GAGVSQSPRYKVAKRGQDVALRCDPISGHVSLFWYQQALGQGPEFLTYFQNEAQLDKSGLPSDRFFAERPEGSVSTLKIQRTQQEDSAVYLCASSISRGYGYTFGSGTRLTVV.

This clonotype was counted ten times or more. The V call is TRBV29-1, the J call TRBJ2-5, with 8 nucleotides matching TRBD2. The V gene end was trimmed by 4 bases and the J gene end by 3 bases; junction bases not matched to a gene: 7. This CDR3 is 14 amino acids long. Germline V gene data show CDR1 as SQVTM and CDR2 as ANQGSEA. The CDR3 loop reads CSVGAGGGKETQYF. The CDR3 coding sequence is TGCAGCGTTGGGGCGGGGGGTGGAAAAGAGACCCAGTACTTC.

The chain couples TRBV9 to TRBJ2-3; D is perhaps TRBD1 (6 bases). The ends were cut back, 0 bases at V and 9 bases at J, with 14 bases in the middle. Germline values: CDR1 SGDLS, CDR2 YYNGEE. The CDR3 has 14 amino acids. The CDR3 DNA sequence: TGTGCCAGCAGCGTAGATGGGGGCGCCACCACGCAGTATTTT. It yields the protein CASSVDGGATTQYF.

This clonotype came up many times. The J gene is TRBJ1-5, the V gene TRBV29-1, with D possibly being TRBD1 (6 bases). V was trimmed by 6 bases and J by 9 bases, leaving 18 bases between them. The germline CDR1 and CDR2 sequences are SQVTM and ANQGSEA. The CDR3 runs to 13 residues. CDR3 nucleotide sequence: TGCAGCGTCGAATTCAGGGGCGGAGGGCCCCAGCATTTT. Translation gives CSVEFRGGGPQHF.

Only a few counts were recorded for this clonotype. The chain combines TRBV6-6 with TRBJ2-7, with 11 bases aligning to TRBD1. CDR1 MNHNY and CDR2 SVGAGI come from the germline V gene (reference sequence). The CDR3 length is 14 residues. J gave up 2 bases and V 4 bases, and 1 base lay outside the gene matches. CDR3 in amino acids: CASSSGQGAYEQYV. The CDR3 region has the DNA TGTGCCAGCAGTTCGGGACAGGGGGCCTACGAGCAGTACGTC.

In this sample, this clonotype turned up many times. The chain is built from TRBV29-1 and TRBJ1-2, with 9 bases aligning to TRBD1. The CDR3 contains 14 residues. Germline V CDR1 and CDR2: SQVTM, ANQGSEA. Germline trimming cut 3 bases from V and 4 bases from J; bases unmatched to any gene: 6. CDR3 bases: TGCAGCGTTGACCCGGACAGGGGCCTCTATGGCTACACCTTC. As protein: CSVDPDRGLYGYTF.